This TCR beta chain was sequenced during a study of T cell repertoires in cytomegalovirus infection. Study details: Researchers turned to recently identified HLA-C-restricted CMV epitopes as well as well-studied HLA-B-restricted ones. Through public TCR beta signatures, both CMV infection and matching HLA type were indicated.

Trimming cost V 3 bases and J 8 bases; bases outside gene matches: 6. Germline-derived CDR1 and CDR2 are SGHAT and FQNNGV. The CDR3 has 14 amino acids. Only one count was recorded for this clonotype. Antigen specificity is unknown. Study-wide results and caveats: HLA-C-restricted, CMV-specific TCR beta clonotypes were dominant ex vivo.

MiXCR was run by TCRdb on the reads, yielding one entry per CDR3 protein. The sample includes 250,000 to 300,000 distinct CDR3 sequences, less than 25% of them seen just once. The rearrangement uses TRBV11-2 and TRBJ2-2; 7 bases map to TRBD1. The receptor comes from a human donor in good health (CMV status not recorded). Some clones in this sample may be carry-over from other donors' samples. Here the sequenced sample was cultured PBMCs, taken from culture after CMV antigen stimulation. The CDR3 protein is CASSFDRASGELFF. Written as DNA, the CDR3 is TGTGCCAGCAGCTTCGACAGGGCGTCAGGGGAGCTGTTTTTT.